This T cell receptor (beta chain) was documented in a study of vaccination and CD4 T cells after COVID-19. Treatment defined: roughly 11-day PBMC culture with coronavirus spike peptide pools or control peptides (ViraFEST assay). Overall study results and limits: Median reactive clonotypes, those recognizing SARS-CoV-2, rose from 21 to 38, not significantly.

Trimming removed 6 bases from V and 0 bases from J, with 11 bases in between. This CDR3 has 14 amino acids. Germline assignment: CDR1 ENHRY and CDR2 SYGVKD. As for this clonotype: Its antigen is as yet unknown.

Sequencing of DNA taken from cultured CD4+ T cells relied on the Oncomine TCR Beta short-read assay. TCRdb used MiXCR to reprocess the PCR reads, holding one entry per CDR3 protein. The sample shows about 13,000 distinct CDR3 sequences, roughly 27% of them seen only once. The receptor was isolated from a human donor who received a COVID-19 vaccine. The gene calls are TRBV10-3 and TRBJ2-5; D is unresolved. This specimen was CD4+ T cells from blood, cultured in vitro, taken before SARS-CoV-2 vaccination. The CDR3 bases are TGTGCCATCAGGCCAGAAACGTACCAAGAGACCCAGTACTTC. Translated, it gives CAIRPETYQETQYF.